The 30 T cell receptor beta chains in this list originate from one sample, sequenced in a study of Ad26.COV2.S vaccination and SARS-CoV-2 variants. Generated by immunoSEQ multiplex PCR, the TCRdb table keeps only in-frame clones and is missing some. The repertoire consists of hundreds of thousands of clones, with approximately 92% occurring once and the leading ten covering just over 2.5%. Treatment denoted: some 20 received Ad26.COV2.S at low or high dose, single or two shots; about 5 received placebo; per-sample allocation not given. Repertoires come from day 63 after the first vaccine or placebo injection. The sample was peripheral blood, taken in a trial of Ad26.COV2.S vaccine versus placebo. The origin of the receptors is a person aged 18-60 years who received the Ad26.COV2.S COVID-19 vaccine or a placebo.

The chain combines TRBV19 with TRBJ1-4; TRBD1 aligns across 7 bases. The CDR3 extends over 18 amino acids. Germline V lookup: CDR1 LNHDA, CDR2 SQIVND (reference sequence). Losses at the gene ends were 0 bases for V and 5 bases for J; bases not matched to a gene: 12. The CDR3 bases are TGTGCCAGTAGTATAGATCGGGAAAGGGGGCAGGAGAATGAAAAACTGTTTTTT. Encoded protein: CASSIDRERGQENEKLFF.

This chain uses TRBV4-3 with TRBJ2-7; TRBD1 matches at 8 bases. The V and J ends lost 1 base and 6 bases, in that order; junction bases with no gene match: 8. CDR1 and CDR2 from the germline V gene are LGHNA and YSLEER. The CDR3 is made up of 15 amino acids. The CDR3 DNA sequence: TGCGCCAGCAGCCAAGGGTTGTGGACAGGGAGCGAGCAGTACGTC. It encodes CASSQGLWTGSEQYV.

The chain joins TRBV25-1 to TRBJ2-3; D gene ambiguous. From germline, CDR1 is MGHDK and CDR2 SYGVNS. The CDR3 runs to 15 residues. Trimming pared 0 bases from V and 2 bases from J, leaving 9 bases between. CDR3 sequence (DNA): TGTGCCAGCAGTGAATATACCGTCAACACAGATACGCAGTATTTT. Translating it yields CASSEYTVNTDTQYF.

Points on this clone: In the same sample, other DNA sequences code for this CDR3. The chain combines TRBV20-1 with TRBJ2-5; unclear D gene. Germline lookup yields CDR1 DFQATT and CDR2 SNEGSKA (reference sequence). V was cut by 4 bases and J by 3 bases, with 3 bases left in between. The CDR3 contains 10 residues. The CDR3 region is CSANKETQYF. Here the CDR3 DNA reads TGCAGTGCTAATAAAGAGACCCAGTACTTC.

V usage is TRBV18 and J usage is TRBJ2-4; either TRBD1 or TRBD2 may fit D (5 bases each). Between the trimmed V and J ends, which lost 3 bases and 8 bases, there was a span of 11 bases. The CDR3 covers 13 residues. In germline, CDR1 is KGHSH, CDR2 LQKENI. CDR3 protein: CASSPPVGDIQYF. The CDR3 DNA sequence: TGTGCCAGCTCACCCCCAGTGGGGGACATTCAGTACTTC.

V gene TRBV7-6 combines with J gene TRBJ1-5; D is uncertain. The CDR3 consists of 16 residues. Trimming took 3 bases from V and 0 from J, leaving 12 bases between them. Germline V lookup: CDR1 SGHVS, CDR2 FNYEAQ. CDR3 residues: CASSFRGFYSNQPQHF. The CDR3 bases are TGTGCCAGCAGCTTTCGTGGCTTTTATAGCAATCAGCCCCAGCATTTT.

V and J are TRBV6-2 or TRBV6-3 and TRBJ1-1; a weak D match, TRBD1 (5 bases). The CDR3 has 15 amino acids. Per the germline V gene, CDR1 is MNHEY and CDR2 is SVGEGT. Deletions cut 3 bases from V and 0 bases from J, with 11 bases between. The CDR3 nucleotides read TGTGCCAGCAGTTATGGGGGAGGCGTGAACACTGAAGCTTTCTTT. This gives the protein CASSYGGGVNTEAFF.

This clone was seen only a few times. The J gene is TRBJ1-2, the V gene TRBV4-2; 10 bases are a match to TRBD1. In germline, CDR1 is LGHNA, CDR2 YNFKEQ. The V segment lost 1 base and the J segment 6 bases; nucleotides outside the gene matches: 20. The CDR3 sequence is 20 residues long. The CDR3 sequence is CASSQGHPTWGKDRGHGYTF. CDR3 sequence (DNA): TGTGCCAGCAGCCAAGGCCACCCTACCTGGGGGAAAGACAGGGGGCATGGCTACACCTTC.

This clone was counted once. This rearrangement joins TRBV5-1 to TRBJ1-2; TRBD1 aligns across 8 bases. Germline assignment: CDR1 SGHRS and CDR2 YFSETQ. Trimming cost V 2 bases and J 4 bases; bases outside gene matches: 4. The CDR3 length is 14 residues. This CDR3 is CASSLWDRSYGYTF. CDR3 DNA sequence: TGCGCCAGCAGCTTATGGGACAGGAGCTATGGCTACACCTTC. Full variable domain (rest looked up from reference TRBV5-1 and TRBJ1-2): KAGVTQTPRYLIKTRGQQVTLSCSPISGHRSVSWYQQTPGQGLQFLFEYFSETQRNKGNFPGRFSGRQFSNSRSEMNVSTLELGDSALYLCASSLWDRSYGYTFGSGTRLTVV.

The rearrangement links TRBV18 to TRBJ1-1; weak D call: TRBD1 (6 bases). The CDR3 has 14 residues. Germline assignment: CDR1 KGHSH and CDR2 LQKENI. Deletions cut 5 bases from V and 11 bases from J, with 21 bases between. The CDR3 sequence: CASSTGRQVGLAFF. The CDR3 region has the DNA TGTGCCAGCTCAACGGGGCGACAGGTGGGGTTGGCTTTCTTT.

The CDR3 DNA reads TGTGCCCAAAAGCGGGACCTCTCTTTTGGGGGAGCTTTCTTT. The encoded protein is CAQKRDLSFGGAFF. V gene TRBV30 combines with J gene TRBJ1-1; the D gene is possibly TRBD1 (5 bases). Germline CDR1 GTSNPN, CDR2 SVGIG (reference sequence). V lost 8 bases and J lost 10, with 26 bases in between. This CDR3 spans 14 amino acids.

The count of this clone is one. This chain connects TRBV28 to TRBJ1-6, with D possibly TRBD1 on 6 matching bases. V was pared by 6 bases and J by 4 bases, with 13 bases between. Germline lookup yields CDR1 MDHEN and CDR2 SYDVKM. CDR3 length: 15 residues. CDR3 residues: CASSSPGAYNSPLHF. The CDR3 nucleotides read TGTGCCAGCAGCTCCCCGGGGGCTTATAATTCACCCCTCCACTTT. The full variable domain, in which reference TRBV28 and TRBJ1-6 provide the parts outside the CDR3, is DVKVTQSSRYLVKRTGEKVFLECVQDMDHENMFWYRQDPGLGLRLIYFSYDVKMKEKGDIPEGYSVSREKKERFSLILESASTNQTSMYLCASSSPGAYNSPLHFGNGTRLTVT.

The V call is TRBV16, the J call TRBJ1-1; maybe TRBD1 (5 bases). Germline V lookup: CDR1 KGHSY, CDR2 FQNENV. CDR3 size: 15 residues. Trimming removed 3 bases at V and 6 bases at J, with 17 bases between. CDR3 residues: CASSHPGHRKAEAFF. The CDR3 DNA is TGTGCCAGCAGCCACCCCGGACACCGGAAGGCTGAAGCTTTCTTT.

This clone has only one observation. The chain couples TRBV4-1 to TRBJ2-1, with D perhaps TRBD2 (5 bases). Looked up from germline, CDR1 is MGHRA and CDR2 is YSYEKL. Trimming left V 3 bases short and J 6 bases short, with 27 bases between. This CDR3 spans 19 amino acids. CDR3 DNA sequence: TGCGCCAGCAGCCACAAACACACCACCCACAAAGCGGAGGTCAATGAGCAGTTCTTC. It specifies CASSHKHTTHKAEVNEQFF.

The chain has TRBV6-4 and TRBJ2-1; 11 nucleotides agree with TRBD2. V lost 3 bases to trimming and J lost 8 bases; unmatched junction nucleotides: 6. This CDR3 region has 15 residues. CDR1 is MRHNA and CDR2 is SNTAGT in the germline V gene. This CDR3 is CASSEGTSGIYEQFF. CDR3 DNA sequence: TGTGCCAGCAGTGAAGGGACTAGCGGAATCTATGAGCAGTTCTTC.

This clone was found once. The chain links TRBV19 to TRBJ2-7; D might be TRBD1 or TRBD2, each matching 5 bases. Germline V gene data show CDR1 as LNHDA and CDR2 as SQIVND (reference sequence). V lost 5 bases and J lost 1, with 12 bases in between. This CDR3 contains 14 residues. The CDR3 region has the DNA TGTGCCAGTAGTCCGGGACGGGGATCCTACGAGCAGTACGTC. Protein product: CASSPGRGSYEQYV.

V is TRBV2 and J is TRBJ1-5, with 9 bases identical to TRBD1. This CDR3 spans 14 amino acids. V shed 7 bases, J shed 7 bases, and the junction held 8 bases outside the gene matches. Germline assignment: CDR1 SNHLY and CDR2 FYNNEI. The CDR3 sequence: CASTTDRGDQPQHF. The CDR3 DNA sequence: TGTGCCAGCACCACGGACAGGGGAGACCAGCCCCAGCATTTT.

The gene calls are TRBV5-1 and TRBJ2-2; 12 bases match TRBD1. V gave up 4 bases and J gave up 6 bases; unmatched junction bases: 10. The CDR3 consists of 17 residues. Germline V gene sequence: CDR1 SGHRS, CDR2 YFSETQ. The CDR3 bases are TGCGCCAGCAGCCCAAATCCGGGACAGGGGGCGGCCGGGGAGCTGTTTTTT. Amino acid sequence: CASSPNPGQGAAGELFF.

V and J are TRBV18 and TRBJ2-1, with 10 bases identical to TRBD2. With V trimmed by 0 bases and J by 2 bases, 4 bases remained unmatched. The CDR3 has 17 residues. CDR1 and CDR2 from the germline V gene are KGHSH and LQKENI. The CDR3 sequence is CASSPPSGRAAYNEQFF. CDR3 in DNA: TGTGCCAGCTCACCACCGAGCGGGAGGGCCGCCTACAATGAGCAGTTCTTC.

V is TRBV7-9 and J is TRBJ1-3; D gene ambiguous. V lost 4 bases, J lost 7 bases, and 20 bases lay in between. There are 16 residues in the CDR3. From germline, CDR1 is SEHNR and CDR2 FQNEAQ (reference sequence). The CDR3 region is CASSSPVGPLRNTIYF. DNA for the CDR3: TGTGCCAGCAGCTCGCCAGTCGGGCCTCTACGGAACACCATATATTTT.

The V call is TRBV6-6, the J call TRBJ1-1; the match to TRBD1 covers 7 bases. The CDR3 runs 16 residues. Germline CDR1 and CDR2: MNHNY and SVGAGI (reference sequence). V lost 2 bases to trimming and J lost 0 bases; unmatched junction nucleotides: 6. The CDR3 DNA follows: TGTGCCAGCAGTTACCCACCGGGACAGCTGAACACTGAAGCTTTCTTT. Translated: CASSYPPGQLNTEAFF.

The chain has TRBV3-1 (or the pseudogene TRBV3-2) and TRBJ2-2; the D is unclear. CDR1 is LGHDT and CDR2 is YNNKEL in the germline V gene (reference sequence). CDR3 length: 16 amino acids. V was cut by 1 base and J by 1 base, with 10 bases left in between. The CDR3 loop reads CASSQATPGNTGELFF. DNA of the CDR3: TGTGCCAGCAGCCAAGCAACACCGGGGAACACCGGGGAGCTGTTTTTT.

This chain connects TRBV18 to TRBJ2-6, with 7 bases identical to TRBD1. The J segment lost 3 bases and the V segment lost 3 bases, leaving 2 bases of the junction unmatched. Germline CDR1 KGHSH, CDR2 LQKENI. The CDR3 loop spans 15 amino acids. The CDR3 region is CASSPRTGGANVLTF. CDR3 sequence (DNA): TGTGCCAGCTCACCTAGGACAGGTGGGGCCAACGTCCTGACTTTC.

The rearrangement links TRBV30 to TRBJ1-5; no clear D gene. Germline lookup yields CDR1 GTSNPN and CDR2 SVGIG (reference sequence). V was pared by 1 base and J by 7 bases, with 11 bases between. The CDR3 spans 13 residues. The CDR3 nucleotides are TGTGCCTGGAGTGGACAATTCGAACAGCCCCAGCATTTT. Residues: CAWSGQFEQPQHF. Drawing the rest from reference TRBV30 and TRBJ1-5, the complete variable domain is SQTIHQWPATLVQPVGSPLSLECTVEGTSNPNLYWYRQAAGRGLQLLFYSVGIGQISSEVPQNLSASRPQDRQFILSSKKLLLSDSGFYLCAWSGQFEQPQHFGDGTRLSIL.

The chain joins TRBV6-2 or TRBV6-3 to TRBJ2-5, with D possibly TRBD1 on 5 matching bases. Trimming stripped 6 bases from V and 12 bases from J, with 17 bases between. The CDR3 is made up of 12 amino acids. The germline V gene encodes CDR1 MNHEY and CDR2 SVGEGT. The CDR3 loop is CASSEIRVPKYF. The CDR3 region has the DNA TGTGCCAGCAGCGAAATCAGGGTTCCCAAGTACTTC.

The CDR3 DNA is TGTGCCAGCAGCGCCCCCCGACTAGCGGGAACTAATGAGCAGTTCTTC. Its protein is CASSAPRLAGTNEQFF. The rearrangement links TRBV7-8 to TRBJ2-1, with 11 bases fitting TRBD2. The CDR3 sequence is 16 residues long. CDR1 is SGHVS, CDR2 FQNEAQ, per germline. V lost 5 bases, J lost 7 bases, and 10 bases stayed unmatched.

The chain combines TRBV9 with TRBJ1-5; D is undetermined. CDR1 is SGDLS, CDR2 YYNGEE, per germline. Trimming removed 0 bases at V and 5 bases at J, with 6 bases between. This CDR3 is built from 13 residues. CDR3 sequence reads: CASSVAGYQPQHF. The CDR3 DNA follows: TGTGCCAGCAGCGTAGCGGGTTATCAGCCCCAGCATTTT.

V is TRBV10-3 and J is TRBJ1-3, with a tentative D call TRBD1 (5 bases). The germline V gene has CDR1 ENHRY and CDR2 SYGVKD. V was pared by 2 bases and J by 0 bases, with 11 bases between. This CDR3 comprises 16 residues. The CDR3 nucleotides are TGTGCCATCAGTGAGACCAGGGCTTACTCTGGAAACACCATATATTTT. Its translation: CAISETRAYSGNTIYF.

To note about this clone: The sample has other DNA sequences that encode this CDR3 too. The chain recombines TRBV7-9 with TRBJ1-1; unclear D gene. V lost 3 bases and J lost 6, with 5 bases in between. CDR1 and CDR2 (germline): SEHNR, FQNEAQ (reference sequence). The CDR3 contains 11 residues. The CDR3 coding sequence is TGTGCCAGCAGCTTCGGGCCTGAAGCTTTCTTT. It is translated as CASSFGPEAFF. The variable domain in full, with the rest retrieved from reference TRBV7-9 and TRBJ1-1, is DTGVSQNPRHKITKRGQNVTFRCDPISEHNRLYWYRQTLGQGPEFLTYFQNEAQLEKSRLLSDRFSAERPKGSFSTLEIQRTEQGDSAMYLCASSFGPEAFFGQGTRLTVV.

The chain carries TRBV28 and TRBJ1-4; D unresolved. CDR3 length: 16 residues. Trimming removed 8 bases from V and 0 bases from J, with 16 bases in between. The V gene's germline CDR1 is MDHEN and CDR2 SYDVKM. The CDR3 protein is CASLSVYSATNEKLFF. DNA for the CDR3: TGTGCCAGCCTATCCGTGTACTCTGCAACTAATGAAAAACTGTTTTTT.